This record concerns one T cell receptor beta chain sequence. No antigen is known for it. The CDR3 contains 14 residues. V was pared by 3 bases and J by 0 bases, with 9 bases between. Germline assignment: CDR1 GTSNPN and CDR2 SVGIG (reference sequence). The sample comes from a study of lymphopenia after photon versus proton radiotherapy. General study points: Proton therapy kept repertoires fairly stable, unlike photons, which gained effector/memory cells.

Profiling relied on immunoSEQ multiplex PCR, and the TCRdb table lists in-frame clones only, not all of them. The sample has more than 60,000 clones, approximately 86% seen once. V usage is TRBV30 and J usage is TRBJ1-5; D is possibly TRBD1 (5 bases). Sequenced material: peripheral blood, taken from a patient treated with photon-based radiotherapy. The TCR originated in a man aged 35 to 55 with gastric cancer. The CDR3 sequence is CAWRGDDSNQPQHF. The CDR3 nucleotides read TGTGCCTGGAGGGGGGACGATAGCAATCAGCCCCAGCATTTT.